The 29 T cell receptor beta chains below come from one sample, sequenced in a study of patients and donors after allogeneic stem cell transplantation. From the RT-PCR reads, TCRdb called clonotypes with MiXCR, one entry per CDR3 protein. This repertoire shows approximately 29,000 distinct CDR3 sequences, less than 45% found once; its top ten account for 76%. The source material was blood, either unsorted or a sorted T cell fraction (not recorded which). All receptors come from a human donor who was either an allogeneic HSCT recipient or a stem cell or donor lymphocyte infusion donor (not recorded which). It is not recorded whose cells these are; they may come from a transplant donor.

This clonotype appeared a few times. This chain joins TRBV10-3 and TRBJ1-4; TRBD1 matches at 10 bases. The CDR3 runs to 16 residues. Trimming took 0 bases from V and 5 from J; bases not matched to a gene: 3. Germline V lookup: CDR1 ENHRY, CDR2 SYGVKD. CDR3 bases: TGTGCCATCAGTGAGTCGAGACAGGGGGCGAATGAAAAACTGTTTTTT. It encodes CAISESRQGANEKLFF.

This sequence joins TRBV4-3 and TRBJ2-1; tentative D call: TRBD2 (5 bases). The V and J ends lost 0 bases and 7 bases respectively, with 16 bases between them. Germline CDR1 and CDR2: LGHNA and YSLEER. The CDR3 length is 16 residues. The CDR3 loop is CASSQDLGGTGNEQFF. The CDR3 DNA sequence: TGCGCCAGCAGCCAAGATTTAGGAGGAACGGGAAATGAGCAGTTCTTC.

The chain has TRBV4-1 and TRBJ2-3; a weak D match, TRBD2 (6 bases). The ends were cut back, 4 bases at V and 8 bases at J, with 22 bases in the middle. Looked up from germline, CDR1 is MGHRA and CDR2 is YSYEKL. The length of the CDR3 is 16 residues. The DNA for the CDR3 is TGCGCCAGCAGCCCAGCCCGGGACTTAGCCTCGAGTACGCAGTATTTT. This codes for CASSPARDLASSTQYF.

This chain connects TRBV6-5 to TRBJ2-3; D possibly corresponds to TRBD2 (6 bases). The V gene's germline CDR1 is MNHEY and CDR2 SVGAGI. Trimming pared 10 bases from V and 3 bases from J, leaving 20 bases between. This CDR3 contains 15 residues. Here the CDR3 reads CATFRVLGGTDTQYF. As DNA, the CDR3 is TGTGCCACCTTCAGAGTCCTAGGAGGGACAGATACGCAGTATTTT.

The chain is built from TRBV12-3 or TRBV12-4 and TRBJ2-5; D call uncertain. The CDR3 spans 14 residues. V lost 6 bases, J lost 5 bases, and 16 bases lay in between. The CDR3: CASSPRSRFETQYF. The CDR3, as DNA: TGTGCCAGCAGCCCTAGGTCTAGATTTGAGACCCAGTACTTC.

About this clonotype: Because the CDR3 is missing its conserved closing phenylalanine or tryptophan, this is likely a read error. It is unclear where the CDR3 begins or ends on the DNA, so no DNA is shown, and the CDR3 is as TCRdb lists it. The CDR3 protein is CASSLVRTGREI. This rearrangement joins TRBV7-9 to TRBJ2-1; the table assigns TRBD1, which was not confirmed against the DNA. The CDR3 length is 12 residues, termini included. Germline CDR1 and CDR2: SEHNR and FQNEAQ (reference sequence).

This clonotype showed up just a few times. The CDR3 loop reads CATLNSNTGELFF. DNA for the CDR3: TGTGCCACTCTCAATTCGAACACCGGGGAGCTGTTTTTT. This chain joins TRBV24-1 and TRBJ2-2; unclear D gene. V lost 10 bases and J lost 0, with 8 bases in between. The length of the CDR3 is 13 residues. The V gene's germline CDR1 is KGHDR and CDR2 SFDVKD.

This chain links TRBV7-2 with TRBJ1-5; a weak D match, TRBD1 (6 bases). Trimming removed 5 bases from V and 0 bases from J, with 11 bases in between. CDR3 length equals 15 residues. Germline V gives CDR1 SGHTA, CDR2 FQGNSA. CDR3 residues: CASSPGGYSNQPQHF. The DNA for the CDR3 is TGTGCCAGCAGCCCCGGGGGCTATAGCAATCAGCCCCAGCATTTT.

This clonotype has a count of ten or more. V usage is TRBV7-6 and J usage is TRBJ1-1; 10 bases agree with TRBD1. The V and J ends lost 5 bases and 4 bases, in that order; junction bases with no gene match: 7. The CDR3 is made up of 15 amino acids. Germline V CDR1 and CDR2: SGHVS, FNYEAQ. CDR3 DNA sequence: TGTGCCAGCAGCGAGAGACAGGGGGCGCCCACTGAAGCTTTCTTT. Amino acids: CASSERQGAPTEAFF.

This clonotype was observed at least ten times. V and J are TRBV20-1 and TRBJ1-5; 8 nucleotides line up with TRBD1. The CDR3 totals 14 residues. Germline CDR1 and CDR2: DFQATT and SNEGSKA (reference sequence). V shed 6 bases and J 2 bases; nucleotides not matched to a gene: 6. CDR3 coding DNA: TGCAGTGCCGAGGACAGGGTGGGCAATCAGCCCCAGCATTTT. Its protein product is CSAEDRVGNQPQHF.

In nucleotides, the CDR3 is TGTGCCAGCGAGATTAGGGGTTACAATGAGCAGTTCTTC. Translating gives CASEIRGYNEQFF. This chain uses TRBV12-3 or TRBV12-4 with TRBJ2-1; TRBD1 is a possible D gene (5 bases). This CDR3 has 13 amino acids. V lost 8 bases to trimming and J lost 4 bases, with 12 bases between them.

The chain employs TRBV6-2 or TRBV6-3 and TRBJ1-4; D not certain. Germline assignment: CDR1 MNHEY and CDR2 SVGEGT. The CDR3 loop spans 18 amino acids. Trimming left V 5 bases short and J 0 bases short, with 19 bases between. The CDR3 DNA follows: TGTGCCAGCAGTGGCGGGCCACCCGTGTCGGCAACTAATGAAAAACTGTTTTTT. It translates to CASSGGPPVSATNEKLFF.

This clonotype was counted a few times. The rearrangement uses TRBV7-9 and TRBJ1-2; D is unclear. Trimming cost V 2 bases and J 8 bases, with 9 bases left between them. The CDR3 loop spans 12 amino acids. Per the germline V gene, CDR1 is SEHNR and CDR2 is FQNEAQ (reference sequence). The chain's CDR3 is CASSLRLGGYTF. CDR3 DNA: TGTGCCAGCAGCTTACGGTTAGGAGGCTACACCTTC.

J is TRBJ2-2 and V is TRBV2; no reliable D call. This CDR3 is built from 15 residues. Germline CDR1 and CDR2: SNHLY and FYNNEI. V lost 5 bases and J 10 bases, leaving 20 bases between the germline ends. The chain's CDR3 is CASSPQPFTGEELFF. For the CDR3, the DNA is TGTGCCAGCAGTCCCCAGCCCTTCACCGGAGAGGAGCTGTTTTTT.

V gene TRBV20-1 combines with J gene TRBJ1-2; 7 bases match TRBD1. The CDR3 is 12 amino acids. CDR1 DFQATT and CDR2 SNEGSKA come from the germline V gene (reference sequence). The CDR3 sequence: CGTTGTVDGYTF. The DNA for the CDR3 is TGCGGAACTACCGGGACAGTGGATGGCTACACCTTC.

This chain connects TRBV19 to TRBJ2-2; the match to TRBD2 covers 15 bases. J was trimmed by 8 bases and V by 4 bases; bases with no gene match: 11. Germline CDR1 is LNHDA and CDR2 is SQIVND (reference sequence). The CDR3 covers 18 residues. CDR3 nucleotide sequence: TGTGCCAGTAGTACCCCGGGACTAGCGGGAGGAGATTGGGGGGAGCTGTTTTTT. Translation gives CASSTPGLAGGDWGELFF.

The chain joins TRBV5-1 to TRBJ2-1; TRBD2 might be the D (5 bases). Trimming took off 4 bases at V and 0 bases at J, with 20 bases between the two ends. The germline V gene has CDR1 SGHRS and CDR2 YFSETQ. The CDR3 extends over 18 amino acids. This CDR3 is CASSPTPGSKSSYNEQFF. The DNA for the CDR3 is TGCGCCAGCAGCCCTACCCCTGGGAGCAAGAGCTCCTACAATGAGCAGTTCTTC. Full variable domain (rest looked up from reference TRBV5-1 and TRBJ2-1): KAGVTQTPRYLIKTRGQQVTLSCSPISGHRSVSWYQQTPGQGLQFLFEYFSETQRNKGNFPGRFSGRQFSNSRSEMNVSTLELGDSALYLCASSPTPGSKSSYNEQFFGPGTRLTVL.

A note on this clonotype: The conserved closing phenylalanine or tryptophan is absent in this CDR3, likely reflecting a read error. The CDR3 sequence is CASSWVNTGELFL. The CDR3 coding sequence is TGTGCCAGCAGTTGGGTGAACACCGGGGAGCTGTTTTTG. This sequence joins TRBV6-2 or TRBV6-3 and TRBJ2-2; D gene ambiguous. Germline V gives CDR1 MNHEY, CDR2 SVGEGT. The CDR3 has 13 residues. V was pared by 4 bases and J by 1 base, with 4 bases between.

The chain links TRBV24-1 to TRBJ2-6; D unresolved. The CDR3 is 16 residues long. V was clipped by 1 base and J by 1 base, with 7 bases between them. Germline V gene sequence: CDR1 KGHDR, CDR2 SFDVKD. CDR3 nucleotides: TGTGCCACCAGTGATTTCGACCGATCTGGGGCCAACGTCCTGACTTTC. Its translation: CATSDFDRSGANVLTF.

In DNA form, the CDR3 reads TGTGCCAGCAGCTTAAGTTTGGTCGGGAGGGCCGGCAATGAGCAGTTCTTC. Amino acids: CASSLSLVGRAGNEQFF. This rearrangement joins TRBV11-2 to TRBJ2-1, with 8 positions matching TRBD2. CDR1 and CDR2 (germline): SGHAT, FQNNGV. This CDR3 is built from 17 residues. J gave up 6 bases and V 2 bases, and 12 bases lay outside the gene matches.

This clonotype was counted only a few times. The chain links TRBV6-2 or TRBV6-3 to TRBJ2-7; no firm D call. Germline assignment: CDR1 MNHEY and CDR2 SVGEGT. V dropped 2 bases and J dropped 3 bases, with 11 bases sitting between them. The length of the CDR3 is 14 residues. CDR3 protein: CASSYAGWIYEQYV. The DNA for the CDR3 is TGTGCCAGCAGTTACGCTGGGTGGATCTACGAGCAGTACGTC.

This clonotype has just a few counts. The V and J genes are TRBV29-1 and TRBJ1-5; 7 bases align to TRBD1. The CDR3 has 13 amino acids. Germline CDR1 SQVTM, CDR2 ANQGSEA. Trimming at V came to 5 bases and at J to 6 bases, leaving 7 bases not matched to a gene. The CDR3 DNA reads as TGCAGCGTTATGGGGTCAGGGGGTCAGCCCCAGCATTTT. Its translation is CSVMGSGGQPQHF.

The chain employs TRBV4-3 and TRBJ2-3, with TRBD2 as a possible D gene (6 bases). V lost 4 bases to trimming and J lost 0 bases, with 8 bases between them. Per germline, CDR1 LGHNA and CDR2 YSLEER. The CDR3 has 14 residues. The CDR3 reads CASSPGLSTDTQYF. The DNA for the CDR3 is TGCGCCAGCAGCCCGGGACTTAGCACAGATACGCAGTATTTT.

This clonotype was observed a handful of times. The V and J genes are TRBV3-1 and TRBJ2-3; D not certain. The V end lost 1 base, the J end lost 4 bases, and 6 bases lay between the germline ends. This CDR3 has 13 residues. CDR1 LGHDT and CDR2 YNNKEL come from the germline V gene (reference sequence). Here the CDR3 DNA reads TGTGCCAGCAGCCAAGCTCCTTCAGATACGCAGTATTTT. As protein: CASSQAPSDTQYF.

The chain has TRBV6-5 and TRBJ1-2; no clear D. The CDR3 is made up of 13 amino acids. CDR1 and CDR2 (germline): MNHEY, SVGAGI. V was pared by 2 bases and J by 4 bases, with 8 bases between. Written as DNA, the CDR3 is TGTGCCAGCAGTTACGATGGGCTCTATGGCTACACCTTC. Protein product: CASSYDGLYGYTF.

This clonotype showed up just a few times. The chain has TRBV27 and TRBJ2-5, with D possibly matching TRBD2 (5 bases). Trimming pared 4 bases from V and 5 bases from J, leaving 11 bases between. This CDR3 has 13 amino acids. Germline CDR1 MNHEY, CDR2 SMNVEV (reference sequence). The CDR3 DNA follows: TGTGCCAGCAGTTCCCGTACGGGGGAGACCCAGTACTTC. It specifies CASSSRTGETQYF.

The chain carries TRBV14 and TRBJ1-2; D remains ambiguous. CDR3 length: 11 residues. V lost 1 base to trimming and J lost 7 bases, with 4 bases between them. Germline V gene data show CDR1 as SGHDN and CDR2 as FVKESK. CDR3 coding DNA: TGTGCCAGCAGCCAAGGGGGTGGCTACACCTTC. Its protein is CASSQGGGYTF.

The V call is TRBV20-1, the J call TRBJ1-2; D may be TRBD1 (6 bases). Per the germline V gene, CDR1 is DFQATT and CDR2 is SNEGSKA (reference sequence). This CDR3 region has 13 residues. The CDR3 DNA sequence: TGCAGGGGCGGGGGCCCGAGTGGGTATGGCTACACCTTC. Translating it yields CRGGGPSGYGYTF.

This clonotype was picked up a small number of times. The chain uses TRBV5-6 and TRBJ2-5; possible D gene TRBD1, 5 bases. V dropped 4 bases and J dropped 2 bases, with 15 bases sitting between them. The germline CDR1 and CDR2 sequences are SGHDT and YYEEEE. This CDR3 is 15 amino acids long. CDR3 sequence: CASSLQQAGQETQYF. The CDR3 coding sequence is TGTGCCAGCAGCCTCCAACAGGCAGGTCAAGAGACCCAGTACTTC.